This is a list of T cell receptor beta chains from one sample in a study of T-cell memory formation after mild COVID-19. TCRdb independently ran MiXCR on the 5' RACE reads; one entry per CDR3 protein. The table records some 110,000 distinct CDR3 sequences, around 15% of them present only once. The sequencing input was PBMCs or a T cell subset sorted from them (not recorded which). The receptors come from an adult woman who had mild COVID-19 (a few samples of this study predate the infection). Cell type and time point are not known. CDR3s include the opening cysteine and the closing phenylalanine or tryptophan. D genes are given only for firm matches. Clone size, where shown, is once, few, many, or a class for clones that have expanded.

DNA	CDR3	D	V	J	size
TGTGCCAGCAGCTTAGGGGTCAGCTCCTACAATGAGCAGTTCTTC	CASSLGVSSYNEQFF	.	TRBV7-9	TRBJ2-1	few
TGTGCCAGCAGCTCGGACAGGGGGGACGATACGCAGTATTTT	CASSSDRGDDTQYF	TRBD1	TRBV5-5	TRBJ2-3	.
TGCGCCAGCACGAAAGGGGGTGTGGATGAGCAGTTCTTC	CASTKGGVDEQFF	.	TRBV4-1	TRBJ2-1	.
TGTGCCATCAGTGACGGCCTAGCCTACAATGAGCAGTTCTTC	CAISDGLAYNEQFF	.	TRBV10-3	TRBJ2-1	.
TGTGCCAGCAGCCAAGATTTCGGAATTCAGGGCTACACCTTC	CASSQDFGIQGYTF	.	TRBV3-1	TRBJ1-2	few
TGCGCCAGCAGCATACTAGGATCCTACGAGCAGTACTTC	CASSILGSYEQYF	.	TRBV5-1	TRBJ2-7	few
TGTGCCAGCAGCTTAGAACGGGGGCAAGAAAAACTGTTTTTT	CASSLERGQEKLFF	.	TRBV7-6	TRBJ1-4	.
TGCAGTGCTAGAGAACCGGGACTAGCGGGATGGGAAGAGACCCAGTACTTC	CSAREPGLAGWEETQYF	TRBD2	TRBV20-1	TRBJ2-5	few
TGTGCCAGCAGCTTAGCGCTAGGAGGAGCGCGGAATGAGCAGTTCTTC	CASSLALGGARNEQFF	.	TRBV7-9	TRBJ2-1	medium-sized
TGCAGCGTTGATCTCAGCGGAGGGGCCCATTACAATGAGCAGTTCTTC	CSVDLSGGAHYNEQFF	.	TRBV29-1	TRBJ2-1	.
TGCGCCAGCAGCCAAGATAATCTAATTGACGAGCAGTACTTC	CASSQDNLIDEQYF	.	TRBV4-1	TRBJ2-7	few
TGTGCCAGCAGGGAGACAGGGCCACTTGAAAAACTGTTTTTT	CASRETGPLEKLFF	TRBD1	TRBV2	TRBJ1-4	many
TGTGCCAGCAGCTTCAGCAACGGGGAGCTGTTTTTT	CASSFSNGELFF	.	TRBV7-2	TRBJ2-2	few